This TCR beta chain stems from a study of blood T cell repertoires in COVID-19. For the study at large: T cells, B-cell-depleted T cells, or PBMCs supplied cDNA or gDNA.

Germline CDR1 SNHLY, CDR2 FYNNEI. The J segment lost 8 bases and the V segment lost 6 bases, leaving 4 bases of the junction unmatched. The CDR3 runs to 13 residues. Per the original data handling: Quantification of nucleated cells was approximated via reference gene primer amplification. Generated by immunoSEQ multiplex PCR, the TCRdb table keeps only in-frame clones and is missing some. That table gives V, J and clone size, and the DNA gave D and trimming. Of around 200,000 clones listed, 80% to 90% are singletons. This TCR was sampled from a man aged 45-60 years with active or convalescent COVID-19. The sample comprised peripheral blood. The V and J genes are TRBV2 and TRBJ1-2; 12 nucleotides match TRBD1. CDR3 DNA sequence: TGTGCCAGCAGCCTCGGGACAGGGGGCGGCTACACCTTC. It translates to CASSLGTGGGYTF.